A single sample is the source of the 14 T cell receptor beta chains below, sequenced in a study of cytomegalovirus exposure and HLA in healthy donors. Both 60 Vbeta primers and 13 Jbeta primers went into the PCR. Assay used: immunoSEQ multiplex PCR; TCRdb lists only in-frame clones, some missing. This sample has 120,000 or so clones, with more than 70% found just once. What was sequenced was PBMCs. Receptors originate from a woman in her forties or fifties in good health and CMV-seropositive.

This CDR3 reads CASNSLAGGTYEQYF. CDR3 nucleotides: TGTGCCAGCAACTCGTTGGCGGGGGGGACGTACGAGCAGTACTTC. J is TRBJ2-7 and V is TRBV7-8; 9 bases are a match to TRBD2. From germline, CDR1 is SGHVS and CDR2 FQNEAQ. Trimming at V came to 7 bases and at J to 4 bases, leaving 11 bases not matched to a gene. The CDR3 runs 15 residues.

This chain joins TRBV6-6 and TRBJ2-1; no reliable D call. The CDR3 consists of 12 residues. Trimming stripped 6 bases from V and 1 base from J, with 4 bases between. Germline CDR1 MNHNY, CDR2 SVGAGI (reference sequence). The CDR3 spells CASSPSYNEQFF. The CDR3 nucleotides read TGTGCCAGCAGCCCATCCTACAATGAGCAGTTCTTC.

The rearrangement joins TRBV9 to TRBJ1-2, with 8 positions matching TRBD1. J was trimmed by 0 bases and V by 3 bases; bases with no gene match: 4. The CDR3 consists of 15 residues. CDR1 and CDR2 (germline): SGDLS, YYNGEE. CDR3 in amino acids: CASSANRGANYGYTF. Here the CDR3 DNA reads TGTGCCAGCAGCGCCAACAGGGGGGCTAACTATGGCTACACCTTC.

J is TRBJ2-1 and V is TRBV11-1, with D maybe TRBD1 (5 bases). Trimming cost V 4 bases and J 8 bases, with 18 bases left between them. The germline gives CDR1 SGHAT, CDR2 FQDESV (reference sequence). CDR3 length: 15 residues. CDR3 loop: CASSSIRGTRDEQFF. CDR3 sequence (DNA): TGTGCCAGCAGCTCTATAAGGGGCACCCGCGATGAGCAGTTCTTC.

This clone turned up a few times. V and J are TRBV6-5 and TRBJ2-7; unclear D gene. The V end lost 0 bases, the J end lost 1 base, and 7 bases lay between the germline ends. Germline V gene data show CDR1 as MNHEY and CDR2 as SVGAGI. The CDR3 contains 14 residues. In DNA, the CDR3 is TGTGCCAGCAGTTACTCTCAGGATTCCTACGAGCAGTACTTC. Its translation: CASSYSQDSYEQYF.

V is TRBV11-2 and J is TRBJ2-7, with D perhaps matching TRBD2 (7 bases). Per the germline V gene, CDR1 is SGHAT and CDR2 is FQNNGV. Trimming took 6 bases from V and 7 from J, leaving 19 bases between them. CDR3 length: 14 amino acids. The CDR3: CASSRGSGGLEQYF. The CDR3 region has the DNA TGTGCCAGCAGTCGCGGTTCGGGGGGCCTTGAGCAGTACTTC.

The chain couples TRBV2 to TRBJ2-3; 8 bases agree with TRBD2. Germline V gene lookup returns CDR1 SNHLY and CDR2 FYNNEI. The CDR3 is made up of 17 amino acids. V was pared by 3 bases and J by 0 bases, with 8 bases of the junction left unmatched. The CDR3 bases are TGTGCCAGCAGTGAGGACGGGGGGGTCCCTAGCACAGATACGCAGTATTTT. This gives the protein CASSEDGGVPSTDTQYF.

V usage is TRBV7-2 and J usage is TRBJ1-2, with D possibly TRBD1 on 5 matching bases. V dropped 3 bases and J dropped 0 bases, with 8 bases sitting between them. Germline lookup yields CDR1 SGHTA and CDR2 FQGNSA. The CDR3 is 14 amino acids. CDR3 DNA sequence: TGTGCCAGCAGCTTCCGACAGTCTAACTATGGCTACACCTTC. Amino acid sequence: CASSFRQSNYGYTF. Complete variable domain (other parts from reference TRBV7-2 and TRBJ1-2): GAGVSQSPSNKVTEKGKDVELRCDPISGHTALYWYRQSLGQGLEFLIYFQGNSAPDKSGLPSDRFSAERTGGSVSTLTIQRTQQEDSAVYLCASSFRQSNYGYTFGSGTRLTVV.

The chain has TRBV29-1 and TRBJ1-2, with a possible D match to TRBD1 (6 bases). The V and J ends lost 7 bases and 3 bases respectively, with 18 bases between them. The CDR3 is 14 residues long. Germline CDR1 SQVTM, CDR2 ANQGSEA. The CDR3 DNA follows: TGCAGCGCCACCGGTGCGGGGGCCGACTATGGCTACACCTTC. Translated, it gives CSATGAGADYGYTF.

This clone came up a few times. V usage is TRBV29-1 and J usage is TRBJ1-1; possibly TRBD1 for D (6 bases). This CDR3 is built from 14 residues. Trimming cost V 1 base and J 3 bases, with 12 bases left between them. Germline CDR1 reads SQVTM; CDR2 reads ANQGSEA. CDR3 nucleotide sequence: TGCAGCGTTGAAGTTGACAGGATGTACACTGAAGCTTTCTTT. This gives the protein CSVEVDRMYTEAFF.

This clone was recorded only once. This chain connects TRBV5-1 to TRBJ2-1; 7 bases are a match to TRBD2. Germline V gives CDR1 SGHRS, CDR2 YFSETQ. V dropped 0 bases and J dropped 15; count of bases not matched to a gene: 12. This CDR3 region has 14 residues. The CDR3 region is CASSLETSQMRRFF. The DNA for the CDR3 is TGCGCCAGCAGCTTGGAGACTAGCCAAATGCGTCGGTTCTTC.

This clone came up a few times. This chain connects TRBV18 to TRBJ2-5; 13 bases are a match to TRBD2. The DNA end favors TRBJ2-7, so the J call may be wrong. Germline values: CDR1 KGHSH, CDR2 LQKENI. This CDR3 region has 15 residues. CDR3 residues: CASSPWTSGRDEQYF. Here the CDR3 DNA reads TGTGCCAGCTCACCCTGGACTAGCGGGAGAGACGAGCAGTACTTC.

The chain joins TRBV5-4 to TRBJ2-7; 11 bases agree with TRBD2. Losses at the gene ends were 2 bases for V and 2 bases for J; bases not matched to a gene: 3. Germline CDR1 SGHNT, CDR2 YYREEE (reference sequence). The length of the CDR3 is 15 residues. The CDR3 is CASSFLAGGPYEQYF. The CDR3 nucleotides read TGTGCCAGCAGCTTCCTAGCGGGGGGACCCTACGAGCAGTACTTC.

The chain employs TRBV29-1 and TRBJ2-3; TRBD1 matches 9 bases. The CDR3 spans 14 residues. Germline trimming cut 7 bases from V and 4 bases from J; bases unmatched to any gene: 9. Germline V CDR1 and CDR2: SQVTM, ANQGSEA. DNA for the CDR3: TGCAGCGCCCGAGGAGGGACAGGGCCAGATACGCAGTATTTT. It encodes CSARGGTGPDTQYF.